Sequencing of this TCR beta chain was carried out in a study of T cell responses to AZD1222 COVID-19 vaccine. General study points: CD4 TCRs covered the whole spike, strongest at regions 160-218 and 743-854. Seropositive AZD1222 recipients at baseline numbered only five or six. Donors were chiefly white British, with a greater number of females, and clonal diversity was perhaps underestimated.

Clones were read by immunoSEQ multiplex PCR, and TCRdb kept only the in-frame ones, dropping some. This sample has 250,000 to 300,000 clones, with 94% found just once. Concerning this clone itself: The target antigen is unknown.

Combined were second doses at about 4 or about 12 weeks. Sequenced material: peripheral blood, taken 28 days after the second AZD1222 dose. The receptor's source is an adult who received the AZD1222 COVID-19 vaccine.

For the CDR3, the DNA is TGCGCCAGCAGCCAAGAGACAGGGGTCTCTAATAATGAAAAACTGTTTTTT. It is translated as CASSQETGVSNNEKLFF. V gene TRBV4-3 combines with J gene TRBJ1-4; TRBD1 matches at 8 bases. Per the germline V gene, CDR1 is LGHNA and CDR2 is YSLEER. The CDR3 is made up of 17 amino acids. After removal of 0 bases from V and 4 bases from J, the junction contained 7 bases not matched to a gene.